This T cell receptor (beta chain) was identified during a study of shared clonotypes between healthy human individuals. Findings of the study overall: In this cohort, only blood was sampled, and tissue repertoires likely differ.

V was cut by 4 bases and J by 0 bases, with 14 bases left in between. CDR3 length: 16 residues. Germline lookup yields CDR1 SGHDT and CDR2 YYEEEE. This table comes from immunoSEQ multiplex PCR, and its TCRdb copy is limited to in-frame clones, with some not included. This sample carries 2 million to 3 million clones, more than 90% of them seen once, and the ten largest clones take over 0.12%. A note on this clone: Its target is not known.

This chain uses TRBV5-6 with TRBJ1-5; TRBD1 might be the D (5 bases). The TCR comes from a man aged 18 to 29 in good health. The sequencing input was naive CD4+ T cells sorted from blood. As for subset: CD45RA+ positively selected. The CDR3 DNA follows: TGTGCCAGCAGCAAGGAAGGACAAGATAGCAATCAGCCCCAGCATTTT. Its protein is CASSKEGQDSNQPQHF.